The 31 T cell receptor beta chains reported below all come from one sample, sequenced in a study of blood T cell repertoires in COVID-19. Profiled with immunoSEQ multiplex PCR; TCRdb holds only in-frame clones, not every one. The sample shows a few hundred thousand clones, roughly 85% of them seen only once. Sequences were obtained from PBMCs or T cells enriched from blood (not recorded which). The receptor source for this set is a woman aged 45 to 65 who had recovered from COVID-19.

DNA for the CDR3: TGTGCCAGCAGTTTATTAGGGGCTTGGGAGACCCAGTACTTC. This encodes CASSLLGAWETQYF. This rearrangement joins TRBV27 to TRBJ2-5; TRBD1 might be the D (5 bases). Trimming took 1 base from V and 5 from J, leaving 11 bases between them. Germline CDR1 MNHEY, CDR2 SMNVEV (reference sequence). The CDR3 contains 14 residues.

The rearrangement links TRBV18 to TRBJ2-5, with unresolved D. The CDR3 sequence is 14 residues long. The germline V and J ends were trimmed by 3 bases and 2 bases, with 10 bases remaining between them. CDR1 KGHSH and CDR2 LQKENI come from the germline V gene. CDR3 bases: TGTGCCAGCTCACCTCCCGGTAATCAAGAGACCCAGTACTTC. Residues: CASSPPGNQETQYF.

V and J are TRBV5-1 and TRBJ2-1; 11 nucleotides align to TRBD2. CDR1 and CDR2 from the germline V gene are SGHRS and YFSETQ. The CDR3 runs to 16 residues. V was clipped by 0 bases and J by 5 bases; unmatched bases: 4. CDR3 DNA sequence: TGCGCCAGCAGCTTGGTACTAGCGGGAGTAAACAATGAGCAGTTCTTC. It translates to CASSLVLAGVNNEQFF.

This sequence joins TRBV12-3 or TRBV12-4 and TRBJ2-3; perhaps TRBD2 as D (5 bases). The V and J ends lost 3 bases and 4 bases respectively, with 8 bases between them. The CDR3 spans 13 residues. The CDR3 region has the DNA TGTGCCAGCAGTTTCGGCGGGCCAGATACGCAGTATTTT. Protein: CASSFGGPDTQYF.

The rearrangement links TRBV2 to TRBJ1-5, with 8 bases fitting TRBD1. CDR3 size: 16 residues. V trimming: 2 bases; J trimming: 3 bases; junction bases outside the gene matches: 6. Germline V lookup: CDR1 SNHLY, CDR2 FYNNEI. CDR3: CASSESGRGPNQPQHF. In DNA, the CDR3 is TGTGCCAGCAGTGAATCGGGCAGGGGGCCCAATCAGCCCCAGCATTTT.

This clone was counted between two and nine times. The chain is built from TRBV7-8 and TRBJ2-1; no reliable D call. This CDR3 has 15 residues. With 6 bases removed from V and 0 bases from J, the gap between germline ends came to 12 bases. Germline CDR1 reads SGHVS; CDR2 reads FQNEAQ. This chain's CDR3 is CASSLQSSSYNEQFF. The CDR3 DNA sequence: TGTGCCAGCAGTTTACAGTCCAGCTCCTACAATGAGCAGTTCTTC. The variable domain in full, with the rest retrieved from reference TRBV7-8 and TRBJ2-1, is GAGVSQSPRYKVAKRGQDVALRCDPISGHVSLFWYQQALGQGPEFLTYFQNEAQLDKSGLPSDRFFAERPEGSVSTLKIQRTQQEDSAVYLCASSLQSSSYNEQFFGPGTRLTVL.

The rearrangement uses TRBV6-1 and TRBJ1-6; D uncertain. The germline V gene has CDR1 MNHNS and CDR2 SASEGT. V lost 2 bases to trimming and J lost 7 bases, with 6 bases between them. The CDR3 is 13 residues long. CDR3 sequence (DNA): TGTGCCAGCAGTGAACAGACAAATTCACCCCTCCACTTT. It encodes CASSEQTNSPLHF.

The CDR3 nucleotides read TGTGCCTGGAGTGTACAAGTAAAACTGTTTTTT. Protein product: CAWSVQVKLFF. The gene calls are TRBV30 and TRBJ1-4; D is undetermined. This CDR3 spans 11 amino acids. The ends were cut back, 0 bases at V and 10 bases at J, with 6 bases in the middle. The germline CDR1 and CDR2 sequences are GTSNPN and SVGIG (reference sequence).

The chain employs TRBV5-4 and TRBJ1-1; 8 nucleotides agree with TRBD1. The V gene's germline CDR1 is SGHNT and CDR2 YYREEE (reference sequence). The CDR3 extends over 13 amino acids. V shed 1 base, J shed 6 bases, and the junction held 2 bases outside the gene matches. Here the CDR3 reads CASSLQGAAEAFF. In DNA, the CDR3 is TGTGCCAGCAGCTTGCAGGGGGCCGCTGAAGCTTTCTTT.

The chain is built from TRBV5-1 and TRBJ2-2, with D possibly being TRBD2 (6 bases). The ends were cut back, 0 bases at V and 5 bases at J, with 17 bases in the middle. Germline values: CDR1 SGHRS, CDR2 YFSETQ. This CDR3 is 17 amino acids long. CDR3 loop: CASSLASPAAGTGELFF. The CDR3 bases are TGCGCCAGCAGCTTGGCCAGCCCAGCGGCGGGGACCGGGGAGCTGTTTTTT.

The chain carries TRBV5-1 and TRBJ2-2; no clear D gene. V was pared by 0 bases and J by 0 bases, with 6 bases between. This CDR3 comprises 15 residues. The germline CDR1 and CDR2 sequences are SGHRS and YFSETQ. In DNA, the CDR3 is TGCGCCAGCAGCTTGGCCGCAGCGAACACCGGGGAGCTGTTTTTT. Its protein is CASSLAAANTGELFF.

This sequence joins TRBV27 and TRBJ1-2, with D perhaps matching TRBD1 (5 bases). Trimming cost V 8 bases and J 0 bases, with 13 bases left between them. Germline V gene lookup returns CDR1 MNHEY and CDR2 SMNVEV (reference sequence). This CDR3 has 14 residues. The CDR3 here is CASSRPGSNYGYTF. The CDR3, as DNA: TGTGCCAGCTCTCGCCCAGGGTCTAACTATGGCTACACCTTC.

The chain has TRBV21-1 and TRBJ1-2; the D segment call TRBD1 is taken from the table without a DNA check. TRBV21-1 represents a pseudogene. The CDR3 is 15 amino acids. CDR3 sequence (DNA): TGTGCCAGCAGCGCAAAGGGGACAGGGGGCTATGGCTACACCTTC. Its protein product is CASSAKGTGGYGYTF.

This chain connects TRBV9 to TRBJ2-1; 11 bases line up with TRBD2. The J segment lost 10 bases and the V segment lost 4 bases, leaving 4 bases of the junction unmatched. The CDR3 is 13 residues long. The germline CDR1 and CDR2 sequences are SGDLS and YYNGEE. CDR3 DNA: TGTGCCAGCAGCTTCCGACTAGCGGGGGAGCAGTTCTTC. Protein product: CASSFRLAGEQFF.

The genes are TRBV7-2 and TRBJ1-4; the match to TRBD1 covers 9 bases. This CDR3 comprises 15 residues. Germline V CDR1 and CDR2: SGHTA, FQGNSA. V shed 1 base, J shed 8 bases, and the junction held 5 bases outside the gene matches. The CDR3 DNA reads as TGTGCCAGCAGCTTAGGGTTGGGACAGGGCGAAAAACTGTTTTTT. It encodes CASSLGLGQGEKLFF. The full variable domain, its missing parts supplied by reference TRBV7-2 and TRBJ1-4, is GAGVSQSPSNKVTEKGKDVELRCDPISGHTALYWYRQSLGQGLEFLIYFQGNSAPDKSGLPSDRFSAERTGGSVSTLTIQRTQQEDSAVYLCASSLGLGQGEKLFFGSGTQLSVL.

The rearrangement links TRBV5-6 to TRBJ2-1; TRBD2 matches at 8 bases. CDR1 and CDR2 from the germline V gene are SGHDT and YYEEEE. The CDR3 runs to 14 residues. Losses at the gene ends were 4 bases for V and 6 bases for J; bases not matched to a gene: 6. CDR3 in amino acids: CASSVLAGFNEQFF. CDR3 nucleotides: TGTGCCAGCAGCGTTCTAGCGGGTTTCAATGAGCAGTTCTTC. Combining the CDR3 with reference TRBV5-6 and TRBJ2-1 gives the whole variable domain DAGVTQSPTHLIKTRGQQVTLRCSPKSGHDTVSWYQQALGQGPQFIFQYYEEEERQRGNFPDRFSGHQFPNYSSELNVNALLLGDSALYLCASSVLAGFNEQFFGPGTRLTVL.

The chain recombines TRBV24-1 with TRBJ2-1, with D hard to call. V lost 1 base and J 7 bases, leaving 13 bases between the germline ends. Germline V lookup: CDR1 KGHDR, CDR2 SFDVKD. There are 15 residues in the CDR3. CDR3 nucleotide sequence: TGTGCCACCAGTGATTTTCGGAGTAGCTTGAATGAGCAGTTCTTC. Protein product: CATSDFRSSLNEQFF.

The rearrangement uses TRBV6-5 and TRBJ2-1; 8 bases are a match to TRBD1. With 2 bases clipped from V and 9 bases from J, the junction kept 6 bases outside the gene matches. The CDR3 is 14 residues long. Germline-derived CDR1 and CDR2 are MNHEY and SVGAGI. The CDR3 sequence: CASSYTRTGFEQFF. The CDR3, as DNA: TGTGCCAGCAGTTACACCCGGACAGGGTTTGAGCAGTTCTTC.

The chain combines TRBV27 with TRBJ2-5; 9 bases match TRBD2. Per germline, CDR1 MNHEY and CDR2 SMNVEV (reference sequence). The CDR3 has 15 residues. V lost 6 bases, J lost 5 bases, and 10 bases stayed unmatched. CDR3 sequence: CASSTLAGGGETQYF. The CDR3 DNA reads TGTGCCAGCAGCACGTTGGCGGGAGGGGGGGAGACCCAGTACTTC.

This chain uses TRBV5-1 with TRBJ2-7, with D tentatively TRBD2 (5 bases). With 0 bases removed from V and 2 bases from J, the gap between germline ends came to 12 bases. From germline, CDR1 is SGHRS and CDR2 YFSETQ. The CDR3 runs to 15 residues. The CDR3 region is CASSLALGVTYEQYF. Here the CDR3 DNA reads TGCGCCAGCAGCTTGGCCCTCGGGGTGACCTACGAGCAGTACTTC.

The J gene is TRBJ2-5, the V gene TRBV6-5; weak D call: TRBD2 (5 bases). This CDR3 contains 15 residues. Germline assignment: CDR1 MNHEY and CDR2 SVGAGI. V lost 7 bases and J 5 bases, leaving 20 bases between the germline ends. In DNA, the CDR3 is TGTGCCAGCAACCGACGGCGGACCCAGCGGGAGACCCAGTACTTC. Translated, it gives CASNRRRTQRETQYF.

The CDR3 bases are TGTGCCAGCAGCCACGGGACAGTCATGAACACTGAAGCTTTCTTT. It codes for CASSHGTVMNTEAFF. The rearrangement links TRBV6-5 to TRBJ1-1, with TRBD1 identical over 7 bases. V dropped 6 bases and J dropped 0; count of bases not matched to a gene: 7. Germline assignment: CDR1 MNHEY and CDR2 SVGAGI. The CDR3 loop spans 15 amino acids.

V usage is TRBV21-1 and J usage is TRBJ2-7; the D call in the table, TRBD1, was not verified against the DNA. TRBV21-1 is reported as a pseudogene. The CDR3 has 14 residues. The CDR3 sequence: CASSVRTGGHEQYF. The CDR3 DNA reads TGTGCCAGCAGCGTTCGGACAGGGGGCCACGAGCAGTACTTC.

The V call is TRBV6-5, the J call TRBJ1-2, with 7 bases fitting TRBD1. CDR1 is MNHEY, CDR2 SVGAGI, per germline. The CDR3 loop spans 14 amino acids. Trimming took 6 bases from V and 0 from J; bases not matched to a gene: 4. CDR3 protein: CASRTGDSNYGYTF. Here the CDR3 DNA reads TGTGCCAGCAGAACAGGGGATTCTAACTATGGCTACACCTTC.

The chain links TRBV5-4 to TRBJ2-7; 9 bases align to TRBD2. The V gene's germline CDR1 is SGHNT and CDR2 YYREEE (reference sequence). The CDR3 extends over 15 amino acids. Losses at the gene ends were 4 bases for V and 1 base for J; bases not matched to a gene: 6. CDR3 DNA: TGTGCCAGCAGCCTTGGGACTAGCATTTCCTACGAGCAGTACTTC. Protein: CASSLGTSISYEQYF.

The chain's CDR3 is CASKMGQISNQPQHF. CDR3 DNA sequence: TGTGCCAGTAAGATGGGACAGATAAGCAATCAGCCCCAGCATTTT. The rearrangement links TRBV19 to TRBJ1-5; 7 bases fit TRBD1. The CDR3 has 15 residues. CDR1 LNHDA and CDR2 SQIVND come from the germline V gene (reference sequence). J gave up 1 base and V 7 bases, and 7 bases lay outside the gene matches.

The rearrangement joins TRBV7-6 to TRBJ1-1; 7 bases agree with TRBD1. The V gene end was trimmed by 5 bases and the J gene end by 3 bases; junction bases not matched to a gene: 9. There are 15 residues in the CDR3. Germline V lookup: CDR1 SGHVS, CDR2 FNYEAQ. The DNA for the CDR3 is TGTGCCAGCAGCCTCGAGACAGGGCTTGACACTGAAGCTTTCTTT. It encodes CASSLETGLDTEAFF.

Only one count was recorded for this clone. The chain has TRBV27 and TRBJ2-6; tentative D call: TRBD1 (5 bases). V was trimmed by 3 bases and J by 2 bases, leaving 8 bases between them. The CDR3 contains 15 residues. Looked up from germline, CDR1 is MNHEY and CDR2 is SMNVEV (reference sequence). Here the CDR3 reads CASSFGRAGANVLTF. The CDR3 DNA is TGTGCCAGCAGTTTCGGCAGGGCTGGGGCCAACGTCCTGACTTTC.

This chain joins TRBV5-1 and TRBJ2-1; D ambiguous. The V end was cut by 0 bases, the J end by 10 bases, with 17 bases between. Looked up from germline, CDR1 is SGHRS and CDR2 is YFSETQ. There are 15 residues in the CDR3. This chain's CDR3 is CASSLGSGLIGEQFF. The CDR3 bases are TGCGCCAGCAGCTTGGGGAGTGGCCTTATTGGAGAGCAGTTCTTC.

The V gene is TRBV5-1, the J gene TRBJ2-7; 9 positions agree with TRBD1. The CDR3 has 16 residues. Germline CDR1 and CDR2: SGHRS and YFSETQ. With 0 bases clipped from V and 0 bases from J, the junction kept 4 bases outside the gene matches. Here the CDR3 DNA reads TGCGCCAGCAGCTTGGGGGGGACAGGGAGCTCCTACGAGCAGTACTTC. It specifies CASSLGGTGSSYEQYF. Supplemented by reference TRBV5-1 and TRBJ2-7, the full variable domain reads KAGVTQTPRYLIKTRGQQVTLSCSPISGHRSVSWYQQTPGQGLQFLFEYFSETQRNKGNFPGRFSGRQFSNSRSEMNVSTLELGDSALYLCASSLGGTGSSYEQYFGPGTRLTVT.

The genes are TRBV5-4 and TRBJ2-1, with a tentative D call TRBD2 (6 bases). CDR1 is SGHNT and CDR2 is YYREEE in the germline V gene (reference sequence). The V end lost 4 bases, the J end lost 10 bases, and 27 bases lay between the germline ends. The CDR3 is made up of 17 amino acids. CDR3 sequence reads: CASSPPRAGSIQLEQFF. For the CDR3, the DNA is TGTGCCAGCAGCCCCCCGAGGGCGGGAAGCATACAATTGGAGCAGTTCTTC.